This record covers a single T cell receptor (beta chain). The data are from a study of blood T cell repertoires in COVID-19. At the level of the study: The United States, Italy and Spain supplied acute and convalescent COVID-19 samples. PBMCs, B-cell-depleted T cells, or T cells were the source of the cDNA or gDNA that made up the material.

The repertoire was sequenced with immunoSEQ multiplex PCR; TCRdb's copy has only in-frame clones and lacks some. The repertoire holds roughly 120,000 clones, more than 75% seen once, with 7.9% in the top ten. Trimming cost V 7 bases and J 1 base, with 15 bases left between them. Germline lookup yields CDR1 SGHAT and CDR2 FQNNGV. The CDR3 is 15 amino acids. This rearrangement joins TRBV11-2 to TRBJ2-3, with D possibly being TRBD2 (5 bases). What was sequenced was peripheral blood. The clonotype was recovered from a man between 65 and 79 years old with acute or convalescent COVID-19. The CDR3 DNA sequence: TGTGCCAGCACCCACCGTGGTAGCGGCACAGATACGCAGTATTTT. Translated: CASTHRGSGTDTQYF.